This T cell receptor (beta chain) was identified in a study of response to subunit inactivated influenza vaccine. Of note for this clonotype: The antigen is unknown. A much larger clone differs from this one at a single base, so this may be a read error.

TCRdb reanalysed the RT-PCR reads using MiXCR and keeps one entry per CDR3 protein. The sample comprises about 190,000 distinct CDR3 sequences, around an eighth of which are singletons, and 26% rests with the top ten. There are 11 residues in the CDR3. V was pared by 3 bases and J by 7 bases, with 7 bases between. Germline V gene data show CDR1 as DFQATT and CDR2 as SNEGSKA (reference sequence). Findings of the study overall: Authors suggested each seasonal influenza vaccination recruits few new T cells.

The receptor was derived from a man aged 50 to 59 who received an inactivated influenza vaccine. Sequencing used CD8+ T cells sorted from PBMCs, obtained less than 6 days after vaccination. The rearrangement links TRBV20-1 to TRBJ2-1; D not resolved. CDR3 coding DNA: TGCAGTGCTAGTCTTGCGAATGAGCAGTTCTTC. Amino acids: CSASLANEQFF.